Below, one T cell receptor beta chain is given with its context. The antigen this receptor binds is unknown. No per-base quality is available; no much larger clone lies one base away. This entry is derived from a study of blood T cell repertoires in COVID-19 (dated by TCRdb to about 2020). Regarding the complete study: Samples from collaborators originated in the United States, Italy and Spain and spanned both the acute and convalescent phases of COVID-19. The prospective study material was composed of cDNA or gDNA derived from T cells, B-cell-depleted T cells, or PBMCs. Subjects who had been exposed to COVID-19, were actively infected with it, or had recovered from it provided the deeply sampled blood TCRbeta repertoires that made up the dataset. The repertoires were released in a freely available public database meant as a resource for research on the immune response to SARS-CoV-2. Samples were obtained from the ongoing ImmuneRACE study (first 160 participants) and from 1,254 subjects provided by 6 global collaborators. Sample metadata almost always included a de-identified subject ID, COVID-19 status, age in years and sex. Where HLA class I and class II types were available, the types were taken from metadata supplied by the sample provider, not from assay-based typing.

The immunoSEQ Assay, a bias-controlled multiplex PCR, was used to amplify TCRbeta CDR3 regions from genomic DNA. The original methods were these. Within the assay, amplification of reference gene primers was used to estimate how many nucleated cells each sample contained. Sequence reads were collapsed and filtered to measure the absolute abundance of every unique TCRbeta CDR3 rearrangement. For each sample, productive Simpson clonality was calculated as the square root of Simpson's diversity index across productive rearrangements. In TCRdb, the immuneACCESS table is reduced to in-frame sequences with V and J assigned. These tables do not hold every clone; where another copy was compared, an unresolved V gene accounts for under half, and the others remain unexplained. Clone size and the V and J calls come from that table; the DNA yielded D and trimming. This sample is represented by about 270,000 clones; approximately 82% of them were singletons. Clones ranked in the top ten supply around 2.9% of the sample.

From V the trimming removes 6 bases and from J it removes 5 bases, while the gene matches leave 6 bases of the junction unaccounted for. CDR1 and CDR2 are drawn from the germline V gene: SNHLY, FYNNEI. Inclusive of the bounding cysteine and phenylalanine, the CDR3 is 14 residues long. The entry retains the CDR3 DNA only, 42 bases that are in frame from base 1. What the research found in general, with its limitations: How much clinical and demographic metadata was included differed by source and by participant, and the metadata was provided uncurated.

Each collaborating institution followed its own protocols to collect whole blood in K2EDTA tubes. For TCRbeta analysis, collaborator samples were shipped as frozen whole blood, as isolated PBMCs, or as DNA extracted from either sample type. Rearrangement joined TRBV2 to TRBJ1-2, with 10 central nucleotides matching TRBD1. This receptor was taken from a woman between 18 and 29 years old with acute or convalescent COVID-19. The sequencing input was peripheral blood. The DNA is TGTGCCAGCAGGTCGGGACAGGGGAAGTATGGCTACACCTTC. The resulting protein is CASRSGQGKYGYTF.